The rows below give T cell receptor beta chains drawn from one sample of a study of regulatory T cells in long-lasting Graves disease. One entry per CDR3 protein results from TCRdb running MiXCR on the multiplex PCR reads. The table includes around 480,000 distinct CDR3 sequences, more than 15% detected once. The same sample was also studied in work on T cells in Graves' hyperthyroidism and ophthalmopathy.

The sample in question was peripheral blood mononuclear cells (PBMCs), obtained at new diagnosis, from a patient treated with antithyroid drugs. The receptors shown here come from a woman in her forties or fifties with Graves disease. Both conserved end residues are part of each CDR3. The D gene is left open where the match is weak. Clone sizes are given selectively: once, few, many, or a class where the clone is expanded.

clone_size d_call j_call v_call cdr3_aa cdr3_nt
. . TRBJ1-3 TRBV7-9 CASSPRVASGNTIYF TGTGCCAGCAGCCCTCGGGTTGCCTCTGGAAACACCATATATTTT
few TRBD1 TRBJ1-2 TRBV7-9 CASSSGTVLNYGYTF TGTGCCAGCAGCTCCGGGACAGTGTTGAACTATGGCTACACCTTC
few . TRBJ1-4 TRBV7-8 CASGPGRGDEKLFF TGTGCCAGCGGCCCCGGCAGGGGTGATGAAAAACTGTTTTTT
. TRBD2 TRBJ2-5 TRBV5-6 CASSLGTSRGAQYF TGTGCCAGCAGCTTGGGGACTAGCCGAGGGGCCCAGTACTTC
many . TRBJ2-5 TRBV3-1 CASSHRRDRVETQYF TGTGCCAGCAGCCATAGACGAGACCGGGTGGAGACCCAGTACTTC
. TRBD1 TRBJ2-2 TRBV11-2 CASIAGTGGNTGELFF TGTGCCAGCATCGCCGGGACAGGGGGCAACACCGGGGAGCTGTTTTTT
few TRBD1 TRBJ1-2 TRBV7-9 CASSLEPGQGASGYTF TGTGCCAGCAGCTTGGAACCGGGACAGGGGGCTTCTGGCTACACCTTC
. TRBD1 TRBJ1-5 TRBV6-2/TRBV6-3 CASSTTGGVSNQPQHF TGTGCCAGCAGCACAACAGGGGGTGTTAGCAATCAGCCCCAGCATTTT
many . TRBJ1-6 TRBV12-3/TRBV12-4 CASSLEGKGSPLHF TGTGCCAGCAGTTTGGAGGGGAAAGGATCACCCCTCCACTTT
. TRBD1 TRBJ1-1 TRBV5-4 CASSPQTGGGNTEAFF TGTGCCAGCAGCCCGCAGACAGGGGGTGGTAACACTGAAGCTTTCTTT
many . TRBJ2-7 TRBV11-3 CASTLQEYEQYF TGTGCCAGCACCCTCCAGGAATACGAGCAGTACTTC
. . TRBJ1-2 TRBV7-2 CASSLTESPGQGYTF TGTGCCAGCAGCTTAACAGAAAGCCCCGGACAGGGCTACACCTTC
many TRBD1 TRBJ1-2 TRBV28 CASSLNRGGSYGYTF TGTGCCAGCAGCCTAAACAGGGGAGGTTCGTATGGCTACACCTTC
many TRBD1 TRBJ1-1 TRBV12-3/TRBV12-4 CASSRRRTVTGDEAFF TGTGCCAGCAGTCGACGCCGAACCGTGACAGGGGATGAAGCTTTCTTT
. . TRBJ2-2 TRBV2 CASSEMGRRRDTGELFF TGTGCCAGCAGTGAAATGGGGAGACGTCGAGACACCGGGGAGCTGTTTTTT
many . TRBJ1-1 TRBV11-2 CASSLTRGGTTEAFF TGTGCCAGCAGCTTAACGCGCGGGGGGACGACTGAAGCTTTCTTT
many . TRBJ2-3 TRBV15 CATRQGGNTDTQYF TGTGCCACCCGACAGGGAGGGAACACAGATACGCAGTATTTT
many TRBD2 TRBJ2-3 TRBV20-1 CSATLAGGGGTDTQYF TGCAGTGCCACCTTAGCGGGGGGAGGTGGCACAGATACGCAGTATTTT
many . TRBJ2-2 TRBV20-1 CSARDPPVTGELFF TGCAGTGCTAGAGATCCGCCGGTAACCGGGGAGCTGTTTTTT
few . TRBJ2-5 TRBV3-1 CASRSTREVETQYF TGTGCCAGCAGGTCGACTAGGGAAGTTGAGACCCAGTACTTC
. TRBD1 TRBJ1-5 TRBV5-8 CASSKDRGRQPQHF TGTGCCAGCAGCAAAGACAGGGGGCGGCAGCCCCAGCATTTT
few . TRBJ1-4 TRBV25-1 CASSDPTPGRNEKLFF TGTGCCAGCAGTGATCCCACGCCGGGCAGAAATGAAAAACTGTTTTTT
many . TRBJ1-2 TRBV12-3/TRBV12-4 CASSRQVYGYTF TGTGCCAGCAGTCGCCAAGTCTATGGCTACACCTTC
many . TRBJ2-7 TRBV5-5 CASSFRPETSYHEQYF TGTGCCAGCAGCTTCAGACCGGAGACCTCCTATCACGAGCAGTACTTC
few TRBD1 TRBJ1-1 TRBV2 CASRADRGNSEAFF TGTGCCAGCAGGGCGGACAGGGGGAATTCTGAAGCTTTCTTT